Below, 25 T cell receptor beta chains from the same sample are listed, as sequenced in a study of blood T cell repertoires in COVID-19. Data came from immunoSEQ multiplex PCR; TCRdb stores just in-frame clones and leaves some out. Among under 300,000 clones, about 87% were seen once, and the ten largest hold roughly 2.5%. The sample taken for sequencing was PBMCs or T cells enriched from blood (not recorded which). Receptor source: a woman between 40 and 50 years old with acute COVID-19.

The chain links TRBV9 to TRBJ2-2; D gene uncertain. CDR3 length: 14 residues. Trimming left V 3 bases short and J 5 bases short, with 11 bases between. Germline CDR1 and CDR2: SGDLS and YYNGEE. The chain's CDR3 is CASSGLVTTGELFF. The CDR3 coding sequence is TGTGCCAGCAGCGGGCTAGTTACTACCGGGGAGCTGTTTTTT.

This clone has a handful of counts. CDR3 DNA sequence: TGTGCCAGCAGCTTAGTAGCGACCCATGAGCAGTACTTC. This codes for CASSLVATHEQYF. This chain uses TRBV7-2 with TRBJ2-7; D perhaps matches TRBD2 (5 bases). Trimming took 1 base from V and 7 from J, leaving 11 bases between them. The CDR3 spans 13 residues. The V gene's germline CDR1 is SGHTA and CDR2 FQGNSA.

V and J are TRBV21-1 and TRBJ2-3; the table's D call of TRBD1 was not tested on the DNA. TRBV21-1 is listed as a pseudogene. This CDR3 has 17 amino acids. In DNA, the CDR3 is TGTGCCAGCAGCAAATTCCCGACAGGGGGCGCAGCAGATACGCAGTATTTT. This sequence encodes CASSKFPTGGAADTQYF.

In its sample, this clone was seen once. The genes are TRBV2 and TRBJ1-1, with D hard to call. The CDR3 totals 15 residues. V lost 6 bases, J lost 8 bases, and 22 bases lay in between. Germline V gene sequence: CDR1 SNHLY, CDR2 FYNNEI. This CDR3 is CASRVEEGSGSEAFF. In DNA form, the CDR3 reads TGTGCCAGCAGGGTTGAGGAAGGGAGCGGTAGCGAAGCTTTCTTT.

This clone has more than one count but fewer than ten. The gene calls are TRBV7-2 and TRBJ1-1, with 7 nucleotides matching TRBD1. Germline V lookup: CDR1 SGHTA, CDR2 FQGNSA. After removal of 1 base from V and 5 bases from J, the junction contained 7 bases not matched to a gene. The CDR3 loop spans 15 amino acids. CDR3 loop: CASSLVGGTMTEAFF. The DNA of the CDR3 is TGTGCCAGCAGCTTAGTAGGGGGCACAATGACTGAAGCTTTCTTT.

V is TRBV7-9 and J is TRBJ2-1; 11 nucleotides line up with TRBD2. The germline gives CDR1 SEHNR, CDR2 FQNEAQ (reference sequence). J lost 2 bases, V lost 1 base, and 7 bases had no gene match. The CDR3 covers 18 residues. The CDR3 nucleotides read TGTGCCAGCAGCTTAGAACTGGGACTAGCGGACCCCTACAATGAGCAGTTCTTC. Translation: CASSLELGLADPYNEQFF.

The chain combines TRBV9 with TRBJ2-3, with 7 nucleotides matching TRBD2. The CDR3 is 15 residues long. V shed 0 bases, J shed 7 bases, and the junction held 8 bases outside the gene matches. The germline V gene has CDR1 SGDLS and CDR2 YYNGEE. The CDR3 is CASSVDPGGVNTQYF. The CDR3 DNA sequence: TGTGCCAGCAGCGTAGATCCTGGGGGGGTTAATACGCAGTATTTT.

The chain combines TRBV7-8 with TRBJ2-1; possibly TRBD2 for D (5 bases). Per the germline V gene, CDR1 is SGHVS and CDR2 is FQNEAQ. The V gene lost 1 base and the J gene lost 7 bases, with 14 bases spanning the gap. There are 15 residues in the CDR3. Here the CDR3 DNA reads TGTGCCAGCAGCTTAGGGGGAGACCCGGGGAATGAGCAGTTCTTC. This encodes CASSLGGDPGNEQFF.

This rearrangement joins TRBV11-3 to TRBJ2-3; 10 bases fit TRBD1. The germline V gene encodes CDR1 SGHNT and CDR2 YENEEA. Trimming at V came to 5 bases and at J to 3 bases, leaving 5 bases not matched to a gene. This CDR3 is 15 amino acids long. The CDR3 region has the DNA TGTGCCAGCAGCCCCGGGACAGGGGTTACAGATACGCAGTATTTT. It specifies CASSPGTGVTDTQYF.

This chain uses TRBV19 with TRBJ2-3; TRBD1 might be the D (5 bases). Per the germline V gene, CDR1 is LNHDA and CDR2 is SQIVND (reference sequence). The CDR3 covers 13 residues. With 6 bases removed from V and 4 bases from J, the gap between germline ends came to 11 bases. CDR3 in DNA: TGTGCCAGTAGCTCTGACAGATCAGATACGCAGTATTTT. Translated: CASSSDRSDTQYF.

The V call is TRBV6-4, the J call TRBJ2-1; TRBD1 agrees at 11 bases. Germline CDR1 and CDR2: MRHNA and SNTAGT. V dropped 3 bases and J dropped 6; count of bases not matched to a gene: 1. The CDR3 is 14 amino acids. Here the CDR3 DNA reads TGTGCCAGCAGTGATGGGACAGGGGGCAATGAGCAGTTCTTC. Translation: CASSDGTGGNEQFF.

The DNA of the CDR3 is TGTGCCAGCAGCTTCGCCGTGGACAGGAATCAGCCCCAGCATTTT. This codes for CASSFAVDRNQPQHF. The chain carries TRBV7-8 and TRBJ1-5; 7 positions match TRBD1. Germline V gene data show CDR1 as SGHVS and CDR2 as FQNEAQ. Losses at the gene ends were 3 bases for V and 4 bases for J; bases not matched to a gene: 6. The CDR3 is made up of 15 amino acids. Together with reference TRBV7-8 and TRBJ1-5, the CDR3 gives the full variable domain: GAGVSQSPRYKVAKRGQDVALRCDPISGHVSLFWYQQALGQGPEFLTYFQNEAQLDKSGLPSDRFFAERPEGSVSTLKIQRTQQEDSAVYLCASSFAVDRNQPQHFGDGTRLSIL.

This chain connects TRBV11-3 to TRBJ2-1, with 8 bases identical to TRBD1. Germline values: CDR1 SGHNT, CDR2 YENEEA. J gave up 9 bases and V 5 bases, and 15 bases lay outside the gene matches. The CDR3 totals 16 residues. The CDR3 protein is CASSPQGQVDRGEQFF. The CDR3 DNA follows: TGTGCCAGCAGCCCGCAGGGACAGGTCGACAGGGGTGAGCAGTTCTTC.

The chain is built from TRBV5-4 and TRBJ2-5; 13 bases line up with TRBD2. V lost 1 base, J lost 4 bases, and 4 bases stayed unmatched. CDR1 is SGHNT, CDR2 YYREEE, per germline (reference sequence). The length of the CDR3 is 16 residues. The CDR3 loop is CASSLTSGGAGETQYF. The CDR3 DNA reads TGTGCCAGCAGCTTGACTAGCGGGGGGGCTGGAGAGACCCAGTACTTC.

The chain employs TRBV27 and TRBJ2-7; 8 bases match TRBD1. Germline V CDR1 and CDR2: MNHEY, SMNVEV (reference sequence). With 3 bases clipped from V and 6 bases from J, the junction kept 7 bases outside the gene matches. The CDR3 covers 14 residues. The CDR3 loop reads CASSFGTGGREQYF. The CDR3 coding sequence is TGTGCCAGCAGTTTTGGGACAGGAGGCCGCGAGCAGTACTTC.

This rearrangement joins TRBV5-1 to TRBJ2-2; 7 nucleotides match TRBD1. CDR1 is SGHRS and CDR2 is YFSETQ in the germline V gene. The CDR3 extends over 17 amino acids. After removal of 3 bases from V and 6 bases from J, the junction contained 14 bases not matched to a gene. The CDR3: CASSSPRDRPEAGELFF. The DNA of the CDR3 is TGCGCCAGCAGCTCCCCCCGGGACAGACCAGAGGCCGGGGAGCTGTTTTTT.

The CDR3 DNA follows: TGCGCCAGCAGCCGCTCAACACCGGGCCCCAGGGGGCAAGAGACCCAGTACTTC. Translating it yields CASSRSTPGPRGQETQYF. The chain joins TRBV4-3 to TRBJ2-5; 7 nucleotides agree with TRBD1. The germline CDR1 and CDR2 sequences are LGHNA and YSLEER. The V and J ends lost 4 bases and 2 bases, in that order; junction bases with no gene match: 16. This CDR3 has 18 amino acids.

J is TRBJ1-4 and V is TRBV7-9; 9 bases fit TRBD1. Germline CDR1 is SEHNR and CDR2 is FQNEAQ (reference sequence). The length of the CDR3 is 15 residues. The junction had 10 bases not matched to a gene; V was cut back by 6 bases and J by 8 bases. The chain's CDR3 is CASRPSGQGHEKLFF. The DNA of the CDR3 is TGTGCCAGCAGACCCTCCGGACAGGGGCACGAAAAACTGTTTTTT.

The chain employs TRBV30 and TRBJ2-1; TRBD2 agrees at 8 bases. Germline lookup yields CDR1 GTSNPN and CDR2 SVGIG (reference sequence). V lost 1 base to trimming and J lost 9 bases; unmatched junction nucleotides: 8. The CDR3 runs to 14 residues. The CDR3 here is CAWSAGTRLSEQFF. CDR3 nucleotides: TGTGCCTGGAGTGCCGGGACTAGATTAAGTGAGCAGTTCTTC.

The V gene is TRBV5-1, the J gene TRBJ2-7, with TRBD1 as a possible D gene (5 bases). The ends were cut back, 4 bases at V and 0 bases at J, with 11 bases in the middle. Germline CDR1 reads SGHRS; CDR2 reads YFSETQ. The CDR3 spans 14 residues. DNA for the CDR3: TGCGCCAGCAGCAGTACAGGAAGCTCCTACGAGCAGTACTTC. Its protein product is CASSSTGSSYEQYF.

The rearrangement links TRBV5-1 to TRBJ2-3; 7 bases fit TRBD2. This CDR3 has 16 amino acids. The V and J ends lost 0 bases and 0 bases, in that order; junction bases with no gene match: 4. Germline CDR1 is SGHRS and CDR2 is YFSETQ. CDR3 residues: CASSLDPSGSTDTQYF. The CDR3 DNA follows: TGCGCCAGCAGCTTGGATCCTAGCGGTAGCACAGATACGCAGTATTTT.

The rearrangement links TRBV5-1 to TRBJ2-3; D is perhaps TRBD2 (6 bases). The germline gives CDR1 SGHRS, CDR2 YFSETQ. V dropped 0 bases and J dropped 2 bases, with 13 bases sitting between them. This CDR3 has 16 residues. CDR3 in DNA: TGCGCCAGCAGCTTGGGGAATAGCGGTTACACAGATACGCAGTATTTT. This encodes CASSLGNSGYTDTQYF.

The V and J genes are TRBV21-1 and TRBJ2-7; the table calls TRBD2, which could not be checked here. TRBV21-1 is noted as a pseudogene. This CDR3 has 14 residues. This CDR3 is CASSKVWRLYEQYV. As DNA, the CDR3 is TGTGCCAGCAGCAAAGTCTGGAGACTCTACGAGCAGTACGTC.

The chain couples TRBV7-9 to TRBJ1-5; TRBD1 is a possible D gene (6 bases). The CDR3 is 16 residues long. V lost 4 bases to trimming and J lost 0 bases, with 13 bases between them. Germline CDR1 is SEHNR and CDR2 is FQNEAQ (reference sequence). In DNA form, the CDR3 reads TGTGCCAGCAGCTCTACTACAGGGTATAGCAATCAGCCCCAGCATTTT. This sequence encodes CASSSTTGYSNQPQHF.

The chain couples TRBV28 to TRBJ2-1; the D gene is possibly TRBD1 (5 bases). The length of the CDR3 is 14 residues. CDR1 MDHEN and CDR2 SYDVKM come from the germline V gene. Trimming shortened V by 7 bases and J by 7 bases, and 17 bases separated the two germline ends. The CDR3, as DNA: TGTGCCAGCAATTCAGTCACAGGATTGAATGAGCAGTTCTTC. It codes for CASNSVTGLNEQFF.